This section outlines one TCR beta chain sequence together with its context. What this receptor recognizes is not known. No clone much larger than this one lies a single base away; base qualities are absent. The CDR3 regions of human TCRbeta chains were analyzed by immunosequencing. The original methods were these. TCRs in the repertoires were compared against a reference library of SARS-CoV-2-specific TCRs that had been generated with the MIRA antigen-specificity platform. Breadth meant the fraction of unique TCRs that were SARS-CoV-2-associated, whereas depth meant the fraction of total T cells that were SARS-CoV-2-associated. Using the MIRA data, each spike-specific TCR was mapped to the spike region that the TCR reacts to and placed in a CD4 or CD8 class. Log10-transformed breadth and depth values were compared by one-way ANOVA with Sidak's multiple comparisons tests. As stored in TCRdb, this immuneACCESS dataset retains in-frame rearrangements with V and J assigned. A fraction of the clones does not appear; measured against another copy, unresolved V genes explain less than half of the discrepancy, and the remainder lacks a known reason. The V and J calls and clone size come from that table; D and trimming were worked out from the DNA. The sample yields approximately 150,000 clones; about nine tenths were counted once. Around 1.8% of the sample belongs to the ten largest clones.

This sample was taken from a study of T cell responses to AZD1222 COVID-19 vaccine (dated by TCRdb to 2020 to 2023). Context from the whole study: AZD1222 recipients with second doses at about 4 weeks or about 12 weeks were pooled, because spike-specific TCR depth and breadth did not differ between schedules. A total of 230 to 250 trial participants underwent TCR sequencing, of whom nearly 210 received two doses of AZD1222 and approximately 25 received two doses of the MenACWY control vaccine. Trial participants were enrolled into age subgroups of 18-55, 56-69 and 70-plus years, which contained roughly 140, 27 and 60 TCR-sequenced participants, respectively.

The paper as a whole reports these results and caveats: Conclusions about previously exposed vaccinees are limited, since just six AZD1222 recipients were seropositive for SARS-CoV-2 at baseline. In the small 56-69-year group, the increase in depth fell short of significance, most likely because of low power. Nearly half of unique spike-specific TCRs reportedly recognized epitopes outside regions mutated in the B.1.351 and B.1.1.7 variants. CD4 TCRs associated with the vaccine covered the entire spike protein, and the dominant responses were in regions 160-218 and 743-854. After two AZD1222 doses, spike-specific TCR breadth and depth were significantly higher than at day 0 and than in MenACWY recipients. No day 14 peak-response samples were available, so repertoires were characterized only after the peak T cell response. Participants were mostly white British and included more females than males, and it was suggested by the authors that clonal diversity may have been underestimated.

V was cut back by 6 bases and J by 1 base, leaving a gap of 14 bases between them. From the cysteine up to the phenylalanine, the CDR3 has a length of 15 residues. Here the CDR3 DNA is all that survives: 45 bases in frame from base 1. CDR1 and CDR2 are drawn from the germline V gene: ENHRY, SYGVKD. Explained via the paper, the time point label denotes: baseline before first vaccination. Vaccinee samples came from UK trials COV001 and COV002, including a single-blind randomized controlled phase 2/3 trial of AZD1222 (ChAdOx1 nCoV-19) in healthy adults. For TCRbeta chain sequencing, PBMC samples were collected from trial participants at day 0 and at day 28 after the second dose.

Sequenced material: peripheral blood, taken on day 0 of AZD1222 vaccination. The chain is made from TRBV10-3 and TRBJ2-3; TRBD1 is a weak D gene call, 6 bases matching. The clonotype originates from an adult in good health. CDR3 loop: CAISSRGIGTDTQYF. The sequenced DNA: TGTGCCATCAGCTCAAGGGGGATTGGCACAGATACGCAGTATTTT.